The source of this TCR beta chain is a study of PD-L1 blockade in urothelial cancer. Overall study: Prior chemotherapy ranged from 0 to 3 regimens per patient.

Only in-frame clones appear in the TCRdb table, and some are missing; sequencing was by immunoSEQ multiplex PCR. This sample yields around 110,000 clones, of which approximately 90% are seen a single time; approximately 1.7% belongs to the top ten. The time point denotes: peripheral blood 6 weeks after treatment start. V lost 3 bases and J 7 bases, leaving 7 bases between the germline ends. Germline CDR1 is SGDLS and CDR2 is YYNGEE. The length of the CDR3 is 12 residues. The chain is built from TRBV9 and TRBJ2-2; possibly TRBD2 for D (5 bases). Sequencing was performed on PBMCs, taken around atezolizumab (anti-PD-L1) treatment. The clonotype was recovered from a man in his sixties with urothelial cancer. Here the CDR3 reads CASSASFGELFF. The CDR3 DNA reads TGTGCCAGCAGCGCTAGCTTCGGGGAGCTGTTTTTT.